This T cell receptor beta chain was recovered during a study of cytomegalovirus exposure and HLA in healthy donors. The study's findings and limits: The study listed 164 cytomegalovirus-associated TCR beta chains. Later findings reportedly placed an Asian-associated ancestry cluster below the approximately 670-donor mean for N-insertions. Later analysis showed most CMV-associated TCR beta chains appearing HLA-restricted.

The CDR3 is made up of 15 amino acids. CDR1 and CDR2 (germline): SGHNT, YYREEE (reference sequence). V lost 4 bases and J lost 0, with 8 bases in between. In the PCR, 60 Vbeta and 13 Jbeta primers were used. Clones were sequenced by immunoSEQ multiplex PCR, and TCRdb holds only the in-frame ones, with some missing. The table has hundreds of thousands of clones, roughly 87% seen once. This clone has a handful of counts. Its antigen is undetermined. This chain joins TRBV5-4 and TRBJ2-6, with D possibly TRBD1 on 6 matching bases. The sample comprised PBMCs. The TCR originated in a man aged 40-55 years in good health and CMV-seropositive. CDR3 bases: TGTGCCAGCAGCCAGGGGAACTCTGGGGCCAACGTCCTGACTTTC. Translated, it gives CASSQGNSGANVLTF. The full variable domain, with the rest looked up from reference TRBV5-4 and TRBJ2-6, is ETGVTQSPTHLIKTRGQQVTLRCSSQSGHNTVSWYQQALGQGPQFIFQYYREEENGRGNFPPRFSGLQFPNYSSELNVNALELDDSALYLCASSQGNSGANVLTFGAGSRLTVL.